The 10 T cell receptor beta chains below were found in one sample sequenced in a study of CD8 T cells in ankylosing spondylitis. Study results and limitations: What appeared characteristic of ankylosing spondylitis blood was a TCR beta motif of fewer than ten highly homologous variants.

No antigen is known for these receptors. Using its own MiXCR run on the 5' RACE reads, TCRdb lists one record per CDR3 protein. Among about 540,000 distinct CDR3 sequences listed, roughly 12% were seen once. Sequencing used blood, either unsorted or a sorted T cell fraction (not recorded which). The source is a male donor with ankylosing spondylitis.

This chain connects TRBV9 to TRBJ2-6; D unresolved. Germline V gene sequence: CDR1 SGDLS, CDR2 YYNGEE. The CDR3 runs to 16 residues. Trimming pared 4 bases from V and 0 bases from J, leaving 11 bases between. This CDR3 is CASSPRQNSGANVLTF. In DNA, the CDR3 is TGTGCCAGCAGCCCACGGCAGAACTCTGGGGCCAACGTCCTGACTTTC.

This clonotype was found once. The chain carries TRBV5-1 and TRBJ2-2; 7 bases match TRBD2. Germline CDR1 and CDR2: SGHRS and YFSETQ. This CDR3 is 14 amino acids long. Unmatched junction bases numbered 4, after V lost 4 bases and J lost 4 bases. The CDR3 is CASSDTSVTGELFF. The CDR3 coding sequence is TGCGCCAGCAGCGATACTAGCGTCACCGGGGAGCTGTTTTTT.

This clonotype has a single count. V gene TRBV20-1 combines with J gene TRBJ2-5; 13 bases agree with TRBD2. Per the germline V gene, CDR1 is DFQATT and CDR2 is SNEGSKA (reference sequence). V was clipped by 6 bases and J by 1 base; unmatched bases: 14. There are 18 residues in the CDR3. The CDR3 DNA sequence: TGCAGTGCAAGTCCGGGACTAGCGGGATGGAGGGGCCAAGAGACCCAGTACTTC. It yields the protein CSASPGLAGWRGQETQYF.

This chain joins TRBV11-1 and TRBJ2-1; D remains unclear. The CDR3 is 15 residues long. V was pared by 3 bases and J by 0 bases, with 9 bases between. Germline loops: CDR1 SGHAT, CDR2 FQDESV (reference sequence). The CDR3 DNA reads as TGTGCCAGCAGCTTTCCAGTGAGCTCCTACAATGAGCAGTTCTTC. Translating gives CASSFPVSSYNEQFF.

The V and J genes are TRBV5-1 and TRBJ2-3; TRBD1 matches 7 bases. Germline assignment: CDR1 SGHRS and CDR2 YFSETQ. V was clipped by 7 bases and J by 4 bases; unmatched bases: 6. The CDR3 spans 13 residues. The CDR3 region has the DNA TGCGCCAGCTCAAATCAGGGGGCAGATACGCAGTATTTT. It yields the protein CASSNQGADTQYF.

The J gene is TRBJ2-5, the V gene TRBV18, with D maybe TRBD2 (6 bases). The ends were cut back, 2 bases at V and 4 bases at J, with 17 bases in the middle. The CDR3 extends over 16 amino acids. From germline, CDR1 is KGHSH and CDR2 LQKENI. The CDR3 bases are TGTGCCAGCTCACCAACCCGCTCGGGAGACCGAGAGACCCAGTACTTC. Amino acid sequence: CASSPTRSGDRETQYF.

This clonotype turned up a few times. The chain is built from TRBV7-2 and TRBJ2-3; D unclear. The CDR3 has 15 residues. Germline CDR1 is SGHTA and CDR2 is FQGNSA. V gave up 3 bases and J gave up 0 bases, with 10 bases separating them. CDR3 nucleotide sequence: TGTGCCAGCAGCTTGATCCTATTTAGCACAGATACGCAGTATTTT. This translates into CASSLILFSTDTQYF.

This clonotype was found a few times. V is TRBV29-1 and J is TRBJ1-4, with a tentative D call TRBD1 (6 bases). The germline gives CDR1 SQVTM, CDR2 ANQGSEA. The CDR3 length is 13 residues. V shed 7 bases and J shed 5 bases, with 14 bases lying between them. The CDR3 loop is CSAVTGLNEKLFF. CDR3 in DNA: TGCAGCGCCGTGACAGGTTTGAATGAAAAACTGTTTTTT.

The table lists this clonotype with a few counts. The chain is built from TRBV6-1 and TRBJ2-2, with D perhaps matching TRBD1 (5 bases). In germline, CDR1 is MNHNS, CDR2 SASEGT. V gave up 5 bases and J gave up 1 base, with 11 bases separating them. The CDR3 is 15 residues long. CDR3 region: CASSQYGQNTGELFF. The CDR3 DNA sequence: TGTGCCAGCAGTCAATACGGACAGAACACCGGGGAGCTGTTTTTT.

V and J are TRBV5-1 and TRBJ2-2; TRBD2 matches 7 bases. The CDR3 extends over 16 amino acids. Germline V gene sequence: CDR1 SGHRS, CDR2 YFSETQ. V shed 1 base and J 6 bases; nucleotides not matched to a gene: 9. CDR3 amino acids: CASSLSAGAVSGELFF. In DNA form, the CDR3 reads TGCGCCAGCAGCTTGTCTGCGGGAGCGGTGTCCGGGGAGCTGTTTTTT.